Shown below are 30 T cell receptor beta chains from a single sample sequenced in a study of blood T cell repertoires in COVID-19. Sequencing used immunoSEQ multiplex PCR; TCRdb keeps in-frame clones, though not all of them. The sample comprises 250,000 to 300,000 clones, about 91% of which are singletons, and 1.2% rests with the top ten. The sample consisted of PBMCs or T cells enriched from blood (not recorded which). These receptors all come from a human donor in a cohort exposed to, infected with or recovered from COVID-19 (not recorded which). The donor label of this sample is uncertain.

The chain joins TRBV19 to TRBJ1-5; 7 bases align to TRBD1. The CDR3 spans 15 residues. Losses at the gene ends were 10 bases for V and 2 bases for J; bases not matched to a gene: 11. Germline values: CDR1 LNHDA, CDR2 SQIVND (reference sequence). CDR3 bases: TGTGCCACCCTAGACAGGGCCAGGGGCAATCAGCCCCAGCATTTT. Protein sequence: CATLDRARGNQPQHF.

V gene TRBV2 combines with J gene TRBJ2-5; D ambiguous. The V end was cut by 3 bases, the J end by 4 bases, with 6 bases between. The CDR3 contains 12 residues. The germline V gene encodes CDR1 SNHLY and CDR2 FYNNEI. CDR3 protein: CASSEGLETQYF. Written as DNA, the CDR3 is TGTGCCAGCAGTGAGGGCCTAGAGACCCAGTACTTC.

The chain uses TRBV18 and TRBJ2-7; 9 positions match TRBD1. Germline V gene data show CDR1 as KGHSH and CDR2 as LQKENI. The V and J ends lost 2 bases and 2 bases, in that order; junction bases with no gene match: 1. The CDR3 extends over 14 amino acids. CDR3 DNA sequence: TGTGCCAGCTCACCAGGGGACAGGGCCTACGAGCAGTACTTC. Translation: CASSPGDRAYEQYF.

This clone is a singleton in its sample. The chain employs TRBV6-5 and TRBJ2-1; the D is unclear. Germline V gives CDR1 MNHEY, CDR2 SVGAGI. This CDR3 has 13 residues. Trimming shortened V by 0 bases and J by 7 bases, and 7 bases separated the two germline ends. This CDR3 is CASSYSITNEQFF. The CDR3 DNA reads TGTGCCAGCAGTTACTCGATCACTAATGAGCAGTTCTTC.

This clone was seen only a few times. This chain joins TRBV18 and TRBJ1-5, with TRBD1 as a possible D gene (5 bases). The CDR3 has 14 amino acids. Germline CDR1 and CDR2: KGHSH and LQKENI. V was clipped by 6 bases and J by 7 bases, with 16 bases between them. CDR3 sequence reads: CASSPGGGSQPQHF. The CDR3 DNA reads TGTGCCAGCTCCCCCGGGGGTGGGTCACAGCCCCAGCATTTT.

The chain employs TRBV30 and TRBJ1-6; 8 positions agree with TRBD1. The CDR3 extends over 13 amino acids. Per the germline V gene, CDR1 is GTSNPN and CDR2 is SVGIG (reference sequence). Germline trimming cut 5 bases from V and 6 bases from J; bases unmatched to any gene: 3. CDR3 amino acids: CAWGGQANSPLHF. CDR3 DNA sequence: TGTGCCTGGGGGGGACAGGCTAATTCACCCCTCCACTTT.

The chain employs TRBV19 and TRBJ1-1; D is perhaps TRBD1 (6 bases). The CDR3 length is 17 residues. V was clipped by 7 bases and J by 0 bases, with 21 bases between them. CDR1 LNHDA and CDR2 SQIVND come from the germline V gene (reference sequence). The DNA for the CDR3 is TGTGCCAGTATGGGGGCCCAGGGGATTTTCATGAACACTGAAGCTTTCTTT. It encodes CASMGAQGIFMNTEAFF.

The gene calls are TRBV5-6 and TRBJ2-7; 7 bases are a match to TRBD2. V shed 1 base, J shed 3 bases, and the junction held 4 bases outside the gene matches. This CDR3 has 14 amino acids. The germline V gene encodes CDR1 SGHDT and CDR2 YYEEEE. The CDR3: CASSLLAVYYEQYF. DNA of the CDR3: TGTGCCAGCAGCTTGCTAGCGGTATACTACGAGCAGTACTTC.

The V gene is TRBV2, the J gene TRBJ1-2; 8 nucleotides line up with TRBD1. Germline values: CDR1 SNHLY, CDR2 FYNNEI. Unmatched junction bases numbered 17, after V lost 6 bases and J lost 8 bases. This CDR3 is built from 16 residues. In DNA form, the CDR3 reads TGTGCCAGCAGACCCGACAGGGGATGGATTCGTGAGGGCTACACCTTC. This codes for CASRPDRGWIREGYTF.

The chain joins TRBV3-1 (or the pseudogene TRBV3-2) to TRBJ1-2, with D unclear. The V end was cut by 1 base, the J end by 7 bases, with 16 bases between. The CDR3 is 15 amino acids. Germline V CDR1 and CDR2: LGHDT, YNNKEL (reference sequence). The CDR3 is CASSQGEVTRGGYTF. The DNA for the CDR3 is TGTGCCAGCAGCCAAGGTGAGGTCACGCGGGGTGGCTACACCTTC.

The chain couples TRBV27 to TRBJ1-2; tentatively, D is TRBD1 (5 bases). This CDR3 region has 15 residues. Germline assignment: CDR1 MNHEY and CDR2 SMNVEV (reference sequence). Trimming took 0 bases from V and 9 from J, leaving 17 bases between them. The CDR3, as DNA: TGTGCCAGCAGTTTATCGCGGGGCTTGGTCTCGAGCTACACCTTC. It encodes CASSLSRGLVSSYTF.

This chain links TRBV2 with TRBJ1-5; TRBD1 is a possible D gene (5 bases). The CDR3 consists of 14 residues. Germline CDR1 and CDR2: SNHLY and FYNNEI. Trimming took off 4 bases at V and 4 bases at J, with 11 bases between the two ends. CDR3 sequence (DNA): TGTGCCAGCAGTGTGTGGGGGGGTAATCAGCCCCAGCATTTT. Translated: CASSVWGGNQPQHF.

J is TRBJ1-1 and V is TRBV6-5; no clear D. V dropped 2 bases and J dropped 11 bases, with 18 bases sitting between them. This CDR3 comprises 14 residues. Germline V gene lookup returns CDR1 MNHEY and CDR2 SVGAGI. The DNA of the CDR3 is TGTGCCAGCAGTTACGCAGCCGGGGAGAGAATGGCTTTCTTT. It is translated as CASSYAAGERMAFF.

The V gene is TRBV11-2, the J gene TRBJ2-5; TRBD2 agrees at 7 bases. The V gene end was trimmed by 6 bases and the J gene end by 9 bases; junction bases not matched to a gene: 13. The CDR3 runs to 14 residues. CDR1 and CDR2 (germline): SGHAT, FQNNGV. Written as DNA, the CDR3 is TGTGCCAGCAGTTTGGGCCGGGAGGCATGGGCCCAGTACTTC. Its translation is CASSLGREAWAQYF.

The V call is TRBV21-1, the J call TRBJ2-2; TRBD2 reflects the table's D call only, with no check against the DNA. TRBV21-1 is noted as a pseudogene. The CDR3 runs 17 residues. The CDR3 here is CASSKRGEVPNTGELFF. DNA of the CDR3: TGTGCCAGCAGCAAAAGAGGCGAGGTACCGAACACCGGGGAGCTGTTTTTT.

The CDR3 coding sequence is TGTGCCAGCAGACGTGGACAGGGCCTCTGGCCCCTCCACTTT. It specifies CASRRGQGLWPLHF. This chain links TRBV27 with TRBJ1-6; 8 bases are a match to TRBD1. Germline CDR1 is MNHEY and CDR2 is SMNVEV (reference sequence). CDR3 length: 14 amino acids. With V trimmed by 6 bases and J by 13 bases, 11 bases remained unmatched.

Concerning this clone: Other DNA sequences within the sample encode an identical CDR3. The rearrangement links TRBV11-2 to TRBJ2-7; 7 nucleotides match TRBD1. The CDR3 runs 14 residues. Unmatched junction bases numbered 2, after V lost 1 base and J lost 2 bases. CDR1 and CDR2 from the germline V gene are SGHAT and FQNNGV. CDR3 sequence reads: CASSLGQGPYEQYF. CDR3 nucleotides: TGTGCCAGCAGCTTAGGACAGGGTCCCTACGAGCAGTACTTC.

The genes are TRBV5-1 and TRBJ1-2; 7 bases align to TRBD1. V dropped 4 bases and J dropped 8; count of bases not matched to a gene: 14. This CDR3 has 15 residues. Germline values: CDR1 SGHRS, CDR2 YFSETQ. The CDR3: CASSRGPGQEGGYTF. CDR3 DNA sequence: TGCGCCAGCAGCCGGGGACCAGGACAGGAGGGGGGCTACACCTTC.

This chain uses TRBV5-5 with TRBJ1-3, with a weak D call TRBD1 (6 bases). CDR3 length equals 15 residues. From germline, CDR1 is SGHKS and CDR2 YYEKEE (reference sequence). Trimming pared 0 bases from V and 2 bases from J, leaving 9 bases between. In DNA form, the CDR3 reads TGTGCCAGCAGCTTGGCCCAGGGGACTGGAAACACCATATATTTT. Protein sequence: CASSLAQGTGNTIYF.

For this clone: The sample holds other DNA sequences that translate to the same CDR3. This chain connects TRBV30 to TRBJ1-5, with a weak D call TRBD1 (6 bases). The V gene's germline CDR1 is GTSNPN and CDR2 SVGIG (reference sequence). The CDR3 runs to 14 residues. V gave up 0 bases and J gave up 2 bases, with 8 bases separating them. CDR3 region: CAWSVGGGNQPQHF. The CDR3 coding sequence is TGTGCCTGGAGTGTAGGGGGGGGCAATCAGCCCCAGCATTTT.

The rearrangement joins TRBV19 to TRBJ1-6; 7 bases fit TRBD1. CDR1 is LNHDA, CDR2 SQIVND, per germline (reference sequence). Trimming at V came to 3 bases and at J to 7 bases, leaving 3 bases not matched to a gene. The CDR3 length is 14 residues. The CDR3 here is CASSMAGGNSPLHF. The CDR3, as DNA: TGTGCCAGTAGTATGGCAGGGGGGAATTCACCCCTCCACTTT.

The J gene is TRBJ1-1, the V gene TRBV4-1; D perhaps matches TRBD1 (6 bases). The length of the CDR3 is 17 residues. Per germline, CDR1 MGHRA and CDR2 YSYEKL. Trimming removed 1 base from V and 1 base from J, with 16 bases in between. CDR3 residues: CASSQGQAYRTNTEAFF. The CDR3 DNA is TGCGCCAGCAGCCAAGGACAGGCATACAGAACGAACACTGAAGCTTTCTTT.

This clone was seen only once. The chain couples TRBV2 to TRBJ1-2, with a weak D call TRBD1 (5 bases). The CDR3 contains 15 residues. Trimming cost V 2 bases and J 1 base, with 11 bases left between them. CDR1 and CDR2 (germline): SNHLY, FYNNEI. This chain's CDR3 is CASSEQGTLNYGYTF. In nucleotides, the CDR3 is TGTGCCAGCAGTGAACAGGGAACCCTTAACTATGGCTACACCTTC.

A word on this clone: A read error may produce the germline difference seen at one junction end. V is TRBV6-5 and J is TRBJ2-4; 8 bases match TRBD1. Germline V gene lookup returns CDR1 MNHEY and CDR2 SVGAGI. The CDR3 extends over 11 amino acids. The CDR3 DNA reads TGTGCCAACACGGACAGGGAATTCGTGGACTTC. Amino acid sequence: CANTDREFVDF.

The chain uses TRBV5-1 and TRBJ1-1; 7 bases line up with TRBD1. CDR3 size: 13 residues. V lost 4 bases, J lost 8 bases, and 8 bases stayed unmatched. Per germline, CDR1 SGHRS and CDR2 YFSETQ. The CDR3 nucleotides read TGCGCCAGCAGCCAAGTAACAGGGGACGAAGCTTTCTTT. As protein: CASSQVTGDEAFF.

V gene TRBV7-9 combines with J gene TRBJ2-3; 10 positions match TRBD2. CDR1 and CDR2 (germline): SEHNR, FQNEAQ (reference sequence). CDR3 length equals 17 residues. J was trimmed by 2 bases and V by 1 base; bases with no gene match: 6. The CDR3 nucleotides read TGTGCCAGCAGCTTAGGAGAGCGGGGGGGCAACACAGATACGCAGTATTTT. This encodes CASSLGERGGNTDTQYF. Together with reference TRBV7-9 and TRBJ2-3, the CDR3 gives the full variable domain: DTGVSQNPRHKITKRGQNVTFRCDPISEHNRLYWYRQTLGQGPEFLTYFQNEAQLEKSRLLSDRFSAERPKGSFSTLEIQRTEQGDSAMYLCASSLGERGGNTDTQYFGPGTRLTVL.

The rearrangement joins TRBV5-6 to TRBJ2-2, with a weak D call TRBD1 (5 bases). The V gene's germline CDR1 is SGHDT and CDR2 YYEEEE. This CDR3 has 15 residues. V was trimmed by 6 bases and J by 5 bases, leaving 17 bases between them. For the CDR3, the DNA is TGTGCCAGCACCCTCCAGGGTCGATCGACCGGGGAGCTGTTTTTT. This sequence encodes CASTLQGRSTGELFF.

The chain recombines TRBV18 with TRBJ1-4; no reliable D call. The CDR3 length is 14 residues. V gave up 3 bases and J gave up 4 bases, with 9 bases separating them. In germline, CDR1 is KGHSH, CDR2 LQKENI. The CDR3 DNA follows: TGTGCCAGCTCACCCCGGGTAAATAATGAAAAACTGTTTTTT. This encodes CASSPRVNNEKLFF.

The rearrangement joins TRBV30 to TRBJ1-2, with 9 positions matching TRBD1. CDR1 and CDR2 (germline): GTSNPN, SVGIG (reference sequence). There are 10 residues in the CDR3. J lost 13 bases, V lost 7 bases, and 7 bases had no gene match. CDR3 sequence (DNA): TGTGCCTACGGACAGGGGATGGTCACCTTC. It yields the protein CAYGQGMVTF.

The chain joins TRBV5-1 to TRBJ2-3, with D possibly matching TRBD1 (5 bases). The CDR3 length is 14 residues. Trimming left V 1 base short and J 5 bases short, with 11 bases between. The germline gives CDR1 SGHRS, CDR2 YFSETQ. This CDR3 is CASSLQGLGDTQYF. Here the CDR3 DNA reads TGCGCCAGCAGCTTGCAGGGTCTGGGAGATACGCAGTATTTT.